Given below is one T cell receptor (beta chain) in context. The sample originates from a study of OX40 agonist ivuxolimab in advanced cancers. Study information: In this cohort, patients received ivuxolimab, an agonistic anti-OX40 (CD134) antibody.

CDR3 size: 13 residues. V lost 0 bases and J lost 5, with 6 bases in between. The germline gives CDR1 MNHEY, CDR2 SMNVEV (reference sequence). The data were produced by immunoSEQ multiplex PCR, yet TCRdb's version contains in-frame clones alone and is incomplete. The sample lists 55,000 to 70,000 clones, around four fifths occurring once. The V gene is TRBV27, the J gene TRBJ2-3; D gene unclear. The source of this sequence is an adult with an advanced solid tumor such as melanoma, head and neck, liver or kidney cancer. Here the sequenced sample was CD4+ or CD8+ T cells sorted from blood, taken in a trial of the OX40 agonist ivuxolimab. CDR3 protein: CASSLSRGDTQYF. For the CDR3, the DNA is TGTGCCAGCAGTTTATCTCGCGGAGATACGCAGTATTTT.